Following are 29 T cell receptor beta chains from one sample sequenced in a study of siplizumab effects on memory and regulatory T cells (dated by TCRdb to the late 2010s). Mixed lymphocyte reaction cells were cocultured at 37°C for approximately 6 days. For these TCRs, the target antigens are not known. The library was generated by the immunoSEQ multiplex PCR assay. The clones in this table, taken by TCRdb from immuneACCESS, are in-frame only. Not every clone is retained; where verified, under half of the shortfall comes from an unresolved V gene, and the cause of the rest is unknown. In all, the sample holds just under 20,000 clones, and approximately 44% of those were seen once. The top ten clones comprise approximately 5.7% of the sample. Sequenced input: CFSE-low (dividing) CD4+ T cells sorted from an allogeneic mixed lymphocyte reaction. The source of these receptors is a human donor in good health; the cells came from an allogeneic mixed lymphocyte reaction. Some clones in this sample may be carry-over from other donors' samples.

The chain uses TRBV7-9 and TRBJ2-1; the D is unclear. The germline CDR1 and CDR2 sequences are SEHNR and FQNEAQ (reference sequence). The CDR3 is made up of 12 amino acids. Trimming shortened V by 4 bases and J by 2 bases, and 3 bases separated the two germline ends. This chain's CDR3 is CASSSTYNEQFF. Here the CDR3 DNA reads TGTGCCAGCAGCTCTACCTACAATGAGCAGTTCTTC.

The chain joins TRBV5-1 to TRBJ2-5; a possible D gene is TRBD2 (5 bases). V lost 0 bases and J 4 bases, leaving 13 bases between the germline ends. This CDR3 is 15 amino acids long. CDR1 SGHRS and CDR2 YFSETQ come from the germline V gene. CDR3 DNA sequence: TGCGCCAGCAGCTTGGGAGGGATTTCGAGAGAGACCCAGTACTTC. Translation: CASSLGGISRETQYF.

This rearrangement joins TRBV11-2 to TRBJ2-7, with D hard to call. Looked up from germline, CDR1 is SGHAT and CDR2 is FQNNGV. The V end lost 3 bases, the J end lost 6 bases, and 15 bases lay between the germline ends. This CDR3 spans 14 amino acids. The CDR3 coding sequence is TGTGCCAGCAGCTTGAATTTCGTTTATGGCGAGCAGTACTTC. Its protein product is CASSLNFVYGEQYF.

V usage is TRBV15 and J usage is TRBJ1-5; perhaps TRBD1 as D (5 bases). CDR3 length: 15 amino acids. The V gene's germline CDR1 is LNHNV and CDR2 YYDKDF (reference sequence). Trimming shortened V by 3 bases and J by 0 bases, and 9 bases separated the two germline ends. The CDR3, as DNA: TGTGCCACCAGCAGGCCTGACAGTAGCAATCAGCCCCAGCATTTT. It is translated as CATSRPDSSNQPQHF.

In its sample, this clone was seen once. The genes are TRBV27 and TRBJ1-2; D not resolved. The CDR3 runs to 15 residues. V was pared by 5 bases and J by 0 bases, with 13 bases between. CDR1 is MNHEY, CDR2 SMNVEV, per germline (reference sequence). The CDR3 spells CASSPDTGSNYGYTF. CDR3 sequence (DNA): TGTGCCAGCAGTCCCGATACCGGTTCTAACTATGGCTACACCTTC.

The chain employs TRBV7-2 and TRBJ2-2; D is unclear. The ends were cut back, 5 bases at V and 4 bases at J, with 8 bases in the middle. CDR1 and CDR2 (germline): SGHTA, FQGNSA. The CDR3 spans 13 residues. The CDR3 coding sequence is TGTGCCAGCAGCATTCAAAGCACCGGGGAGCTGTTTTTT. The encoded protein is CASSIQSTGELFF.

V is TRBV9 and J is TRBJ2-3; D ambiguous. V lost 4 bases, J lost 0 bases, and 6 bases lay in between. CDR1 is SGDLS and CDR2 is YYNGEE in the germline V gene. The CDR3 is 13 amino acids. The CDR3 spells CASSRKSTDTQYF. In DNA, the CDR3 is TGTGCCAGCAGCCGGAAGAGCACAGATACGCAGTATTTT. Combining the CDR3 with reference TRBV9 and TRBJ2-3 gives the whole variable domain DSGVTQTPKHLITATGQRVTLRCSPRSGDLSVYWYQQSLDQGLQFLIQYYNGEERAKGNILERFSAQQFPDLHSELNLSSLELGDSALYFCASSRKSTDTQYFGPGTRLTVL.

The J gene is TRBJ1-5, the V gene TRBV7-6, with TRBD1 identical over 10 bases. The trim removed 3 bases at V and 7 bases at J, leaving 3 bases unmatched. There are 14 residues in the CDR3. CDR1 and CDR2 from the germline V gene are SGHVS and FNYEAQ. Here the CDR3 DNA reads TGTGCCAGCAGCTTGGGGACAGGGGACCAGCCCCAGCATTTT. This encodes CASSLGTGDQPQHF.

This clone was seen a single time. A much larger clone lies a single base off, so this may be a read error. This sequence joins TRBV4-1 and TRBJ1-2; TRBD1 aligns across 7 bases. CDR1 and CDR2 (germline): MGHRA, YSYEKL. The CDR3 is 13 residues long. Unmatched junction bases numbered 3, after V lost 6 bases and J lost 2 bases. Here the CDR3 reads CASRGTANYGYTF. CDR3 in DNA: TGCGCCAGCAGGGGGACAGCGAACTATGGCTACACCTTC.

This rearrangement joins TRBV6-6 to TRBJ2-7; no definite D call. The CDR3 extends over 13 amino acids. V was cut by 6 bases and J by 2 bases, with 11 bases left in between. The germline CDR1 and CDR2 sequences are MNHNY and SVGAGI (reference sequence). CDR3 region: CASSRRQAYEQYF. CDR3 coding DNA: TGTGCCAGCAGCCGTCGACAAGCCTACGAGCAGTACTTC.

The chain recombines TRBV9 with TRBJ1-1; 7 bases line up with TRBD1. Germline values: CDR1 SGDLS, CDR2 YYNGEE. CDR3 length: 15 residues. J lost 5 bases, V lost 0 bases, and 7 bases had no gene match. CDR3 sequence (DNA): TGTGCCAGCAGCGTAGTCGGCAGGGGGATAACTGAAGCTTTCTTT. Translated: CASSVVGRGITEAFF.

V usage is TRBV7-9 and J usage is TRBJ2-6; 10 bases are shared with TRBD2. CDR3 length: 18 amino acids. Germline values: CDR1 SEHNR, CDR2 FQNEAQ (reference sequence). Trimming took 4 bases from V and 1 from J; bases not matched to a gene: 7. CDR3 bases: TGTGCCAGCAGCTACCCTAGCGGGGGCGGGTCTGGGGCCAACGTCCTGACTTTC. Translating gives CASSYPSGGGSGANVLTF.

The chain has TRBV11-3 and TRBJ2-2; D ambiguous. Deletions cut 5 bases from V and 0 bases from J, with 13 bases between. The CDR3 has 16 residues. Germline loops: CDR1 SGHNT, CDR2 YENEEA. CDR3 sequence reads: CASSPFGPANTGELFF. Here the CDR3 DNA reads TGTGCCAGCAGCCCCTTTGGCCCCGCGAACACCGGGGAGCTGTTTTTT.

This clone is categorized as medium-sized (0.01 to 0.1%). This rearrangement joins TRBV10-3 to TRBJ2-7; no firm D call. The germline V and J ends were trimmed by 4 bases and 5 bases, with 12 bases remaining between them. The V gene's germline CDR1 is ENHRY and CDR2 SYGVKD. CDR3 size: 13 residues. In nucleotides, the CDR3 is TGTGCCATCAGTGGACCCTTAGGGAACGAGCAGTACTTC. Translating gives CAISGPLGNEQYF.

This clone turned up a few times. This chain connects TRBV9 to TRBJ2-7; D is possibly TRBD1 (6 bases). The length of the CDR3 is 15 residues. V lost 0 bases and J 3 bases, leaving 13 bases between the germline ends. The germline V gene has CDR1 SGDLS and CDR2 YYNGEE. The CDR3 loop reads CASSVGQGLYYEQYF. DNA for the CDR3: TGTGCCAGCAGCGTAGGGCAGGGGTTATACTACGAGCAGTACTTC.

The V call is TRBV5-5, the J call TRBJ2-7, with D uncertain. Germline V gene lookup returns CDR1 SGHKS and CDR2 YYEKEE (reference sequence). V was clipped by 4 bases and J by 6 bases, with 14 bases between them. This CDR3 contains 13 residues. The CDR3 sequence is CASSPTPLGEQYF. The CDR3 bases are TGTGCCAGCAGCCCGACACCTTTGGGCGAGCAGTACTTC.

The chain uses TRBV15 and TRBJ2-7; the D call may be TRBD1 or TRBD2 (5 bases each). V dropped 5 bases and J dropped 0 bases, with 23 bases sitting between them. The CDR3 has 18 amino acids. The germline V gene has CDR1 LNHNV and CDR2 YYDKDF (reference sequence). CDR3 coding DNA: TGTGCCACCAGCGGGGACCTAAGAAGGACCAGCGGCTCCTACGAGCAGTACTTC. This codes for CATSGDLRRTSGSYEQYF.

This clone was observed a few times. The chain uses TRBV5-1 and TRBJ2-5; 8 bases agree with TRBD2. Trimming took 1 base from V and 9 from J; bases not matched to a gene: 11. Germline V gene sequence: CDR1 SGHRS, CDR2 YFSETQ. This CDR3 contains 15 residues. As DNA, the CDR3 is TGCGCCAGCAGCTTGTTGGGGAGCGGGGGCCAGCCCCAGTACTTC. It yields the protein CASSLLGSGGQPQYF.

This clone has only a few counts. V is TRBV6-6 and J is TRBJ2-2; D is possibly TRBD1 (5 bases). The CDR3 has 16 residues. V shed 2 bases and J shed 4 bases, with 14 bases lying between them. CDR1 MNHNY and CDR2 SVGAGI come from the germline V gene (reference sequence). In DNA, the CDR3 is TGTGCCAGCAGTTACATTGGGGCCCCGGTCACCGGGGAGCTGTTTTTT. Protein product: CASSYIGAPVTGELFF.

This clone is labeled as medium-sized. The chain couples TRBV19 to TRBJ2-7, with D unclear. V shed 8 bases and J shed 4 bases, with 21 bases lying between them. The CDR3 extends over 15 amino acids. CDR1 LNHDA and CDR2 SQIVND come from the germline V gene (reference sequence). The chain's CDR3 is CASRSTGVPTYEQYF. CDR3 in DNA: TGTGCCAGTCGAAGCACGGGTGTTCCAACTTACGAGCAGTACTTC.

The chain links TRBV2 to TRBJ2-5; perhaps D is TRBD1 or TRBD2 (5 bases each). Germline CDR1 reads SNHLY; CDR2 reads FYNNEI. Trimming shortened V by 0 bases and J by 7 bases, and 18 bases separated the two germline ends. The CDR3 is 16 amino acids. The CDR3 DNA is TGTGCCAGCAGTGAAGCGGAATTGGGACCCAGCGTGACCCAGTACTTC. It codes for CASSEAELGPSVTQYF.

This chain connects TRBV11-3 to TRBJ2-5, with 9 bases fitting TRBD1. This CDR3 comprises 15 residues. J lost 5 bases, V lost 5 bases, and 9 bases had no gene match. Germline CDR1 reads SGHNT; CDR2 reads YENEEA. The CDR3 sequence: CASSSTGTGPETQYF. CDR3 DNA: TGTGCCAGCAGCAGTACCGGGACAGGGCCCGAGACCCAGTACTTC.

There are many counts of this clone. This chain uses TRBV2 with TRBJ1-1, with D hard to call. The CDR3 runs to 13 residues. CDR1 SNHLY and CDR2 FYNNEI come from the germline V gene. Trimming took 4 bases from V and 0 from J, leaving 6 bases between them. The CDR3 spells CASSALLNTEAFF. In DNA form, the CDR3 reads TGTGCCAGCAGTGCCCTTTTGAACACTGAAGCTTTCTTT.

This clone came up a few times. V gene TRBV5-8 combines with J gene TRBJ2-7; D is ambiguous. Trimming removed 7 bases at V and 0 bases at J, with 17 bases between. CDR1 SGHTS and CDR2 YDEGEE come from the germline V gene. This CDR3 is built from 15 residues. The CDR3 nucleotides read TGTGCCAGCGTACCGGGCTCCGTCCCCTCCTACGAGCAGTACTTC. It encodes CASVPGSVPSYEQYF.

This clone showed up just once. The chain employs TRBV5-7 and TRBJ1-1; TRBD1 matches at 7 bases. TRBV5-7 is noted as an ORF with a role that remains uncertain. V shed 5 bases, J shed 4 bases, and the junction held 5 bases outside the gene matches. The CDR3 sequence is 13 residues long. The CDR3 DNA reads TGTGCCAGCAGTAACGCAGGGGGCACTGAAGCTTTCTTT. Amino acids: CASSNAGGTEAFF.

This clone was seen a handful of times. CDR3 residues: CASSQTGISYEQYF. The CDR3, as DNA: TGTGCCAGCAGCCAGACAGGGATTTCTTACGAGCAGTACTTC. The chain employs TRBV7-9 and TRBJ2-7, with 7 bases aligning to TRBD1. V shed 5 bases and J 4 bases; nucleotides not matched to a gene: 8. The CDR3 has 14 residues. Per the germline V gene, CDR1 is SEHNR and CDR2 is FQNEAQ (reference sequence).

The genes are TRBV4-3 and TRBJ2-5; D is perhaps TRBD1 or TRBD2 (5 bases each). V lost 2 bases and J lost 1, with 11 bases in between. This CDR3 is built from 15 residues. Germline V CDR1 and CDR2: LGHNA, YSLEER. CDR3 residues: CASSQPGAGQETQYF. The CDR3 DNA reads TGCGCCAGCAGCCAACCCGGGGCAGGCCAAGAGACCCAGTACTTC.

The V call is TRBV7-9, the J call TRBJ2-7; weak D call: TRBD1 (6 bases). The CDR3 runs to 15 residues. Germline values: CDR1 SEHNR, CDR2 FQNEAQ (reference sequence). Between the trimmed V and J ends, which lost 4 bases and 0 bases, there was a span of 13 bases. The DNA of the CDR3 is TGTGCCAGCAGCTACGACAGGCTATCCTCCTACGAGCAGTACTTC. Protein: CASSYDRLSSYEQYF.

This clone was observed once. The chain is built from TRBV7-8 and TRBJ1-5; D is perhaps TRBD1 (6 bases). Trimming removed 5 bases at V and 1 base at J, with 15 bases between. CDR3 length: 16 residues. Per germline, CDR1 SGHVS and CDR2 FQNEAQ. The CDR3 sequence is CASSTRRGGSNQPQHF. In DNA form, the CDR3 reads TGTGCCAGCAGCACGAGACGAGGGGGGAGCAATCAGCCCCAGCATTTT. The whole variable domain, remainder taken from reference TRBV7-8 and TRBJ1-5, is GAGVSQSPRYKVAKRGQDVALRCDPISGHVSLFWYQQALGQGPEFLTYFQNEAQLDKSGLPSDRFFAERPEGSVSTLKIQRTQQEDSAVYLCASSTRRGGSNQPQHFGDGTRLSIL.